This T cell receptor (beta chain) is drawn from a study of beta chain features in type 1 diabetes. General study results and limits: Within patients, naive, central memory and Treg TCRB repertoires seemed more similar than within healthy donors. VDJ junctions in type 1 diabetes patients carried more deletions and fewer insertions.

Germline V lookup: CDR1 WSHSY, CDR2 SAAADI. CDR3 length: 15 amino acids. V was shortened by 1 base and J by 4 bases, with 13 bases between the two germline ends. Using CD45RO/CCR7/CD25/CD127/CD95/CD27, CD4+ naive, central memory, regulatory and stem cell-like memory cells were sorted. A note on this clone: Its antigen remains unidentified.

Expressed TCRB transcripts got sequenced, as all isolated RNA was reverse transcribed. Using immunoSEQ multiplex PCR, the repertoire was profiled, and TCRdb retains in-frame clones only, with some absent. The sample lists 15,000 to 20,000 clones; about 53% were seen once. Sequencing was performed on stem cell memory CD4+ T cells from blood. This rearrangement joins TRBV10-2 to TRBJ2-5; possibly TRBD2 for D (6 bases). This clonotype was sampled from a man aged 18 to 29 in good health. The CDR3 nucleotides read TGCGCCAGCAGTGAGTTGGGTACTAGCAGAGAGACCCAGTACTTC. This gives the protein CASSELGTSRETQYF.